The 7 T cell receptor beta chains below all came from one sample that was sequenced in a study of blood T cells in healthy people across ages. Then a second PCR, running roughly 7 to 12 cycles, was carried out with a sample-barcoded 5' primer and a J-beta primer mix. TCRdb called the 5' RACE reads again in MiXCR, with one record for every CDR3 protein. The sample yields some 900,000 distinct CDR3 sequences, about 44% seen once. Input material: blood. Receptor source: a young man in good health.

This clonotype was seen once. V usage is TRBV4-3 and J usage is TRBJ2-2; the D is unclear. CDR3 length equals 15 residues. Germline CDR1 and CDR2: LGHNA and YSLEER. V shed 1 base and J shed 1 base, with 7 bases lying between them. CDR3 DNA: TGCGCCAGCAGCCAAGCGCACAGGAACACCGGGGAGCTGTTTTTT. Protein sequence: CASSQAHRNTGELFF.

The gene calls are TRBV7-9 and TRBJ2-2; TRBD1 matches at 7 bases. Per the germline V gene, CDR1 is SEHNR and CDR2 is FQNEAQ (reference sequence). The junction had 9 bases not matched to a gene; V was cut back by 4 bases and J by 4 bases. The CDR3 has 16 residues. The CDR3 region has the DNA TGTGCCAGCAGCTCAGGACAGGATCGCCTCACCGGGGAGCTGTTTTTT. It encodes CASSSGQDRLTGELFF. Using reference TRBV7-9 and TRBJ2-2 for the parts outside the CDR3, the full variable domain is DTGVSQNPRHKITKRGQNVTFRCDPISEHNRLYWYRQTLGQGPEFLTYFQNEAQLEKSRLLSDRFSAERPKGSFSTLEIQRTEQGDSAMYLCASSSGQDRLTGELFFGEGSRLTVL.

This sequence joins TRBV20-1 and TRBJ1-6; D is possibly TRBD1 (6 bases). Trimming left V 5 bases short and J 2 bases short, with 10 bases between. Germline CDR1 is DFQATT and CDR2 is SNEGSKA (reference sequence). The CDR3 contains 14 residues. In nucleotides, the CDR3 is TGCAGTGCTTTACAGGGACCCTATAATTCACCCCTCCACTTT. As protein: CSALQGPYNSPLHF.

This clonotype was seen more than once but under ten times. V gene TRBV7-9 combines with J gene TRBJ1-2; tentatively, D is TRBD1 (6 bases). Trimming took 4 bases from V and 4 from J, leaving 16 bases between them. The CDR3 has 15 amino acids. In germline, CDR1 is SEHNR, CDR2 FQNEAQ (reference sequence). The DNA of the CDR3 is TGTGCCAGCAGCTCCCAGAGACAGGCCATCTATGGCTACACCTTC. Translated: CASSSQRQAIYGYTF.

A remark on this clonotype: Compared with germline, one end of the junction differs, possibly owing to a read error. The chain joins TRBV6-5 to TRBJ2-1; tentatively, D is TRBD2 (6 bases). This CDR3 has 16 amino acids. The germline V gene encodes CDR1 MNHEY and CDR2 SVGAGI. For the CDR3, the DNA is TGTGCCAGCAGACCCGGAGGGCGGAACTCCTGCAATGAGCAGTTCTTC. Translation: CASRPGGRNSCNEQFF.

This clonotype was counted ten times or more. This sequence joins TRBV10-3 and TRBJ2-7; D may be TRBD2 (6 bases). The germline CDR1 and CDR2 sequences are ENHRY and SYGVKD. The CDR3 has 12 amino acids. The V gene lost 6 bases and the J gene lost 2 bases, with 8 bases spanning the gap. The CDR3 protein is CAIRREPYEQYF. In nucleotides, the CDR3 is TGTGCCATCAGGCGGGAACCCTACGAGCAGTACTTC.

The rearrangement uses TRBV6-6 and TRBJ1-3, with a weak D call TRBD1 (5 bases). Trimming cost V 6 bases and J 4 bases, with 13 bases left between them. This CDR3 comprises 14 residues. Germline lookup yields CDR1 MNHNY and CDR2 SVGAGI (reference sequence). The CDR3 DNA is TGTGCCAGCAGGTCCGGGGGTGGAGGAAACACCATATATTTT. This gives the protein CASRSGGGGNTIYF.